This T cell receptor beta chain was recorded in a study of CD8+CD57+ T cells in acquired aplastic anemia. The CDR3 runs to 14 residues. Per the germline V gene, CDR1 is LNHDA and CDR2 is SQIVND (reference sequence). V lost 0 bases and J 5 bases, leaving 8 bases between the germline ends. Investigators profiled TCR beta VDJ and CDR3 from genomic DNA template. MiXCR, run by TCRdb on the reads, gives a single entry per CDR3 protein. Of about 200,000 distinct CDR3 sequences detected, about 37% appear once; the ten largest clones hold more than 0.95%. This clonotype showed up many times. The sample consisted of sorted CD4+, CD8+, or CD8+CD57+ T cells (not recorded which) from PBMCs. V and J are TRBV19 and TRBJ2-1, with D perhaps TRBD1 (5 bases). This TCR came from a human donor in good health, serving as a control. The CDR3 loop reads CASSIDPTDNEQFF. The DNA of the CDR3 is TGTGCCAGTAGTATAGATCCGACAGACAATGAGCAGTTCTTC.